The sequence of this T cell receptor (beta chain) was determined in a study of blood T cell repertoires in COVID-19. In the study overall: Material from acute and convalescent COVID-19 was sourced from the United States, Italy and Spain. Sources were T cells, B-cell-depleted T cells, or PBMCs; the material itself was cDNA or gDNA.

Germline V gives CDR1 MNHNY, CDR2 SVGAGI (reference sequence). Trimming cost V 6 bases and J 7 bases; bases outside gene matches: 7. This CDR3 is 14 amino acids long. Repertoires were generated with immunoSEQ multiplex PCR, while TCRdb's copy carries only in-frame clones and drops some. The data hold about 170,000 clones, with 86% observed a single time. The Seattle patients joined while their infection was active and were tracked longitudinally afterward. The genes are TRBV6-6 and TRBJ1-4; TRBD1 agrees at 8 bases. Sequenced input: peripheral blood. This clonotype originated in a woman aged 55 to 70 with COVID-19, enrolled during active disease. As DNA, the CDR3 is TGTGCCAGCAGGACCGGGACAGGAATTGAAAAACTGTTTTTT. As protein: CASRTGTGIEKLFF.